This T cell receptor beta chain was documented in a study of OX40 agonist ivuxolimab in advanced cancers. The wider study: Clinicians treated patients with ivuxolimab, an agonistic anti-OX40 (CD134) antibody. Participants averaged about 60 years of age (range about 23 to 80) and were 75% to 90% male.

Anyone with autoimmune disease history or systemic immunosuppression was excluded. General study results and limits: The specificity for antigen of the expanded peripheral T cells was not determined.

TCRdb's copy holds only in-frame clones and misses some; the assay was immunoSEQ multiplex PCR. The table records about 6,700 clones, 85% to 95% of them present only once. This clone was counted between two and nine times. What it recognizes is unknown. This CDR3 spans 15 amino acids. V trimming: 2 bases; J trimming: 6 bases; junction bases outside the gene matches: 7. CDR1 and CDR2 (germline): PRHDT, FYEKMQ (reference sequence). Material: CD4+ or CD8+ T cells sorted from blood, obtained in a trial of the OX40 agonist ivuxolimab. The V call is TRBV13, the J call TRBJ1-2; 9 nucleotides agree with TRBD1. The receptor was derived from an adult with an advanced solid tumor such as melanoma, head and neck, liver or kidney cancer. In nucleotides, the CDR3 is TGTGCCAGCAGCTTACGGGACAGGGAGTACAATGGCTACACCTTC. Protein: CASSLRDREYNGYTF.